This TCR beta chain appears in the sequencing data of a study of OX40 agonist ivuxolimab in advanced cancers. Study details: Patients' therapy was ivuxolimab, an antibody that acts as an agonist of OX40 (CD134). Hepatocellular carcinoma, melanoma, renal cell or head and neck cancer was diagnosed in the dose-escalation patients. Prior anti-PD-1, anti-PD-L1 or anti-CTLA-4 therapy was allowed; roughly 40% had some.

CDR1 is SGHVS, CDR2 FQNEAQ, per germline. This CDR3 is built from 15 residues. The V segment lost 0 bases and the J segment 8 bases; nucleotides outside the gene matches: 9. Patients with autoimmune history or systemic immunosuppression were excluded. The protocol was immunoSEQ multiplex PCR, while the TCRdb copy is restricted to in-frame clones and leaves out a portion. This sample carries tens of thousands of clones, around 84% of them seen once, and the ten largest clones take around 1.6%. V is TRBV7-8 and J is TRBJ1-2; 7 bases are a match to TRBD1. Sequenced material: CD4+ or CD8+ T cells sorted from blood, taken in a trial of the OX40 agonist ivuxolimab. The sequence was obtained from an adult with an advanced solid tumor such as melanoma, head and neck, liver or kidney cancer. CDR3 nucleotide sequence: TGTGCCAGCAGCTTAGCGACAGGGATCGGATTCGGCTACACCTTC. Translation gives CASSLATGIGFGYTF.